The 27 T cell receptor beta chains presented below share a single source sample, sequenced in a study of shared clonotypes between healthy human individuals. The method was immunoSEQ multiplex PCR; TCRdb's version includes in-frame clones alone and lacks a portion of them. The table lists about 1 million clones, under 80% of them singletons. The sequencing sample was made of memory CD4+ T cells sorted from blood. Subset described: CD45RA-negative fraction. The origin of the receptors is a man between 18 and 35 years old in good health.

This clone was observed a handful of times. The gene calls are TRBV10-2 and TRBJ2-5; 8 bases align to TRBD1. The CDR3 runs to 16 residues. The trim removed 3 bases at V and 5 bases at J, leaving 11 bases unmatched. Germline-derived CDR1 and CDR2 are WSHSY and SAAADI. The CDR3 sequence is CASSDPADRAKETQYF. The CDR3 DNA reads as TGCGCCAGCAGTGACCCCGCGGACAGGGCTAAGGAGACCCAGTACTTC.

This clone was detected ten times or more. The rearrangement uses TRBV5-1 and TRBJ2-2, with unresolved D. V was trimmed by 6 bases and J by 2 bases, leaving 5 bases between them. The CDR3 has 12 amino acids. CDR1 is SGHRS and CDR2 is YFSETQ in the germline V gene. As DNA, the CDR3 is TGCGCCAGCACCTCAAACACCGGGGAGCTGTTTTTT. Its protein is CASTSNTGELFF.

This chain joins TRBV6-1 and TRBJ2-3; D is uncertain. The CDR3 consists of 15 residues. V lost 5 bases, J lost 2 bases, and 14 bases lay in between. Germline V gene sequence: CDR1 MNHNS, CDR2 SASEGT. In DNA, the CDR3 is TGTGCCAGCAGTTGGGCCGTGACACCCACAGATACGCAGTATTTT. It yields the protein CASSWAVTPTDTQYF.

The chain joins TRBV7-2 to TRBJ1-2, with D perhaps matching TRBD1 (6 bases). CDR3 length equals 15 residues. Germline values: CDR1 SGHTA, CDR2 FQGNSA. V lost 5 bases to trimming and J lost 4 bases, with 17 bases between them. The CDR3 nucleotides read TGTGCCAGCAGCCCAGATGTAGGGGGAAGCTATGGCTACACCTTC. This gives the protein CASSPDVGGSYGYTF.

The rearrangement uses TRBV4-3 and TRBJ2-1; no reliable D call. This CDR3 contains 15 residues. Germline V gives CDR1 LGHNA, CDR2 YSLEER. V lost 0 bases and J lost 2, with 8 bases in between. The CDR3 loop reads CASSQDKGTYNEQFF. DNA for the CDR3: TGCGCCAGCAGCCAAGATAAGGGCACCTACAATGAGCAGTTCTTC.

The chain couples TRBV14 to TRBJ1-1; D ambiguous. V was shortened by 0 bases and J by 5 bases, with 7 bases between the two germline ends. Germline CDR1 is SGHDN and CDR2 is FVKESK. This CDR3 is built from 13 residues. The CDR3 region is CASSQERRTEAFF. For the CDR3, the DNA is TGTGCCAGCAGCCAAGAAAGGAGGACTGAAGCTTTCTTT.

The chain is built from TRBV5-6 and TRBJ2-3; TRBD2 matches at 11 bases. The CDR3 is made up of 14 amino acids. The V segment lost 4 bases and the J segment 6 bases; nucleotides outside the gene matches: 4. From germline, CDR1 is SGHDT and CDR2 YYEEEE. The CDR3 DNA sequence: TGTGCCAGCAGCCTAGCGGGGGGCAGGGATACGCAGTATTTT. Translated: CASSLAGGRDTQYF.

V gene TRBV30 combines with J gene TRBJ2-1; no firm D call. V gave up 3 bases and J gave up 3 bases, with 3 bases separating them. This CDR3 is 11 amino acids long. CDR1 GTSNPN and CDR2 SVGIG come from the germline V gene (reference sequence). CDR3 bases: TGTGCCTGGAGAAGCTACAATGAGCAGTTCTTC. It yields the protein CAWRSYNEQFF.

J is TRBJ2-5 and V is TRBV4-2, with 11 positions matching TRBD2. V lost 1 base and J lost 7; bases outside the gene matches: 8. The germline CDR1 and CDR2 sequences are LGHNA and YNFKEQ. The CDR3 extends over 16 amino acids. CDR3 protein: CASSQGGLAGVGTQYF. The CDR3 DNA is TGTGCCAGCAGCCAAGGTGGACTAGCGGGCGTAGGGACCCAGTACTTC.

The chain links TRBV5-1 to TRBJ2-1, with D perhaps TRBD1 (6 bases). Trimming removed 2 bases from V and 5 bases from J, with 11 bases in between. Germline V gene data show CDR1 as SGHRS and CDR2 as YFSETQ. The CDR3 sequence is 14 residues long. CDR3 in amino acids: CASSFEDRNNEQFF. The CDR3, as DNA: TGCGCCAGCAGCTTTGAAGACAGGAACAATGAGCAGTTCTTC.

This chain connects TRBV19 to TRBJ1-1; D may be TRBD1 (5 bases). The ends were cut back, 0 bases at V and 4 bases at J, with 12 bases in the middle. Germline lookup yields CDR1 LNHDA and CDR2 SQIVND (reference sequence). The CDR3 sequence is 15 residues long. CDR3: CASSIDHGGFTEAFF. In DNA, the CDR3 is TGTGCCAGTAGTATAGATCACGGGGGATTCACTGAAGCTTTCTTT.

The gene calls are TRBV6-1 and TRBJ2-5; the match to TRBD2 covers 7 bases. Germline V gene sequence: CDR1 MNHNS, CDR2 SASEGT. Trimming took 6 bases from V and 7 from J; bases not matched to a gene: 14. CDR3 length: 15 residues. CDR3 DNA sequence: TGTGCCAGCAGCCCCGAGCGAGCGGGGCTCCGGACCCAGTACTTC. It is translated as CASSPERAGLRTQYF.

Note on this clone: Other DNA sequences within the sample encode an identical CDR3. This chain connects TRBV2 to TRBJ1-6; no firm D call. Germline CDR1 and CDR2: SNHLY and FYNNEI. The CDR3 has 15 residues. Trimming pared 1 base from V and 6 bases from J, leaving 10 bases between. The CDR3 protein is CASSEGPPRNSPLHF. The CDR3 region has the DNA TGTGCCAGCAGTGAAGGACCCCCACGTAATTCACCCCTCCACTTT.

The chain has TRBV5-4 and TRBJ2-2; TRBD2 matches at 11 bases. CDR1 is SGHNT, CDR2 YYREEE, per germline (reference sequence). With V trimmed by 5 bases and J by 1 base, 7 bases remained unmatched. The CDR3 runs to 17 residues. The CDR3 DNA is TGTGCCAGCAGATTAGCGGGAGGGCAAGGGAACACCGGGGAGCTGTTTTTT. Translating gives CASRLAGGQGNTGELFF.

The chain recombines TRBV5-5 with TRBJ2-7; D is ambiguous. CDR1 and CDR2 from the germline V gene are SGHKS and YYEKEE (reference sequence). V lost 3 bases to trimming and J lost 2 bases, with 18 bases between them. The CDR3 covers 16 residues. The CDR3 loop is CASSSTPMAGAYEQYF. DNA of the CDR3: TGTGCCAGCAGCTCGACCCCGATGGCTGGAGCCTACGAGCAGTACTTC.

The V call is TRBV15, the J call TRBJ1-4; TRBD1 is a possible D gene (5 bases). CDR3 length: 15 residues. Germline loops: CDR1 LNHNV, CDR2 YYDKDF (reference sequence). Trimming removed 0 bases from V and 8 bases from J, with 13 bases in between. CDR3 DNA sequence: TGTGCCACCAGCAGAGATGGGGCCCCACAGGAAAAACTGTTTTTT. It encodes CATSRDGAPQEKLFF.

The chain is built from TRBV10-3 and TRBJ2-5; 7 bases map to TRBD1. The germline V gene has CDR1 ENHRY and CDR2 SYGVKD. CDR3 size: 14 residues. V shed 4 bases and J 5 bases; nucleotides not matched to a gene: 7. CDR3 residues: CAISVTGASETQYF. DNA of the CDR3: TGTGCCATCAGTGTAACAGGGGCGAGCGAGACCCAGTACTTC.

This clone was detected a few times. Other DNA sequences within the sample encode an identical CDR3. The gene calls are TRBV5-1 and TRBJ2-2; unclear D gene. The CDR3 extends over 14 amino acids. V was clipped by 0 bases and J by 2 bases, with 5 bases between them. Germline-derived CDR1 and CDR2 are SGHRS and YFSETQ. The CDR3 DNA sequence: TGCGCCAGCAGCTTGGGGGCAAACACCGGGGAGCTGTTTTTT. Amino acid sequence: CASSLGANTGELFF.

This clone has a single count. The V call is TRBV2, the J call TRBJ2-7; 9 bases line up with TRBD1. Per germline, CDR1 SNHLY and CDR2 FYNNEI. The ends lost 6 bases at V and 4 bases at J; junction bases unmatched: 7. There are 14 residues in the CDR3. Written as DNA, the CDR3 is TGTGCCAGCAGAGGACAGGGGAAGTGGTACGAGCAGTACTTC. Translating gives CASRGQGKWYEQYF.

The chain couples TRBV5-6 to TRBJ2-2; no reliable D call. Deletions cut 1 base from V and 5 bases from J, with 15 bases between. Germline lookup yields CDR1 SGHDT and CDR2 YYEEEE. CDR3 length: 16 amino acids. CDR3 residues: CASSLRQFLMTGELFF. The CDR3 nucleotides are TGTGCCAGCAGCTTGCGTCAGTTTTTAATGACCGGGGAGCTGTTTTTT.

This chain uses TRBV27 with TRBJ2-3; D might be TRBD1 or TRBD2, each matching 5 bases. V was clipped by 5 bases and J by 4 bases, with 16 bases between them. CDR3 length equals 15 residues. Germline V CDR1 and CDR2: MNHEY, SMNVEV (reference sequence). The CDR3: CASSTPIGGSDTQYF. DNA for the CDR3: TGTGCCAGCAGTACCCCAATTGGGGGTTCAGATACGCAGTATTTT.

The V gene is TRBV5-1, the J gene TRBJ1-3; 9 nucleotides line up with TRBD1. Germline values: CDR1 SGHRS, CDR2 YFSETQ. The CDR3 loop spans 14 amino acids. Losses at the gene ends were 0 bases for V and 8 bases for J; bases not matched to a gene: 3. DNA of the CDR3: TGCGCCAGCAGCTTGGTACAGGGGGCGGACACCATATATTTT. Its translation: CASSLVQGADTIYF.

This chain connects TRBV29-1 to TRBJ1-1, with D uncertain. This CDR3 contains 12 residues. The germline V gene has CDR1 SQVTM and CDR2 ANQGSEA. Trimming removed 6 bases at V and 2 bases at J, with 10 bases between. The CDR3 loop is CSVLTSNTEAFF. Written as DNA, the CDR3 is TGCAGCGTCCTGACAAGTAACACTGAAGCTTTCTTT.

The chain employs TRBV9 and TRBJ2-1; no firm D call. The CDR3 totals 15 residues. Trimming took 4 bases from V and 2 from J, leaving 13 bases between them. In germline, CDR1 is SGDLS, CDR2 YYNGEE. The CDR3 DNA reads TGTGCCAGCAGCTCAACTGGGCTGGCCTACAATGAGCAGTTCTTC. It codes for CASSSTGLAYNEQFF.

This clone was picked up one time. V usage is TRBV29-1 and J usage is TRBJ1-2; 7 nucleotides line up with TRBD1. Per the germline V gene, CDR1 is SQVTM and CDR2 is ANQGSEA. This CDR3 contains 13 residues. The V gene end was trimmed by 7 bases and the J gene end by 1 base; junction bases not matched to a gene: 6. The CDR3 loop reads CSGGTEVNYGYTF. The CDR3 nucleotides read TGCAGCGGGGGGACAGAAGTTAACTATGGCTACACCTTC. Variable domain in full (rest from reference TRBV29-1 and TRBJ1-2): SAVISQKPSRDICQRGTSLTIQCQVDSQVTMMFWYRQQPGQSLTLIATANQGSEATYESGFVIDKFPISRPNLTFSTLTVSNMSPEDSSIYLCSGGTEVNYGYTFGSGTRLTVV.

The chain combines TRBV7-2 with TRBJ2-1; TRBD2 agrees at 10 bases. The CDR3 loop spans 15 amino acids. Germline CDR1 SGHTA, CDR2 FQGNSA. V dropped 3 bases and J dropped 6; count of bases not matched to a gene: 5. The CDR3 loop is CASSFGASGGNEQFF. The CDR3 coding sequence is TGTGCCAGCAGCTTTGGGGCTAGCGGGGGCAATGAGCAGTTCTTC.

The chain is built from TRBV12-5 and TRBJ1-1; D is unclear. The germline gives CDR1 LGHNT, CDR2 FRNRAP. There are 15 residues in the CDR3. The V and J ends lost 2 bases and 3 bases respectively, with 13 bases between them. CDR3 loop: CASGLTAGLYTEAFF. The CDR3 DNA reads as TGTGCTAGTGGTTTGACGGCAGGCCTTTACACTGAAGCTTTCTTT. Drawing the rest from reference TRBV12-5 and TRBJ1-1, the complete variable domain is DARVTQTPRHKVTEMGQEVTMRCQPILGHNTVFWYRQTMMQGLELLAYFRNRAPLDDSGMPKDRFSAEMPDATLATLKIQPSEPRDSAVYFCASGLTAGLYTEAFFGQGTRLTVV.